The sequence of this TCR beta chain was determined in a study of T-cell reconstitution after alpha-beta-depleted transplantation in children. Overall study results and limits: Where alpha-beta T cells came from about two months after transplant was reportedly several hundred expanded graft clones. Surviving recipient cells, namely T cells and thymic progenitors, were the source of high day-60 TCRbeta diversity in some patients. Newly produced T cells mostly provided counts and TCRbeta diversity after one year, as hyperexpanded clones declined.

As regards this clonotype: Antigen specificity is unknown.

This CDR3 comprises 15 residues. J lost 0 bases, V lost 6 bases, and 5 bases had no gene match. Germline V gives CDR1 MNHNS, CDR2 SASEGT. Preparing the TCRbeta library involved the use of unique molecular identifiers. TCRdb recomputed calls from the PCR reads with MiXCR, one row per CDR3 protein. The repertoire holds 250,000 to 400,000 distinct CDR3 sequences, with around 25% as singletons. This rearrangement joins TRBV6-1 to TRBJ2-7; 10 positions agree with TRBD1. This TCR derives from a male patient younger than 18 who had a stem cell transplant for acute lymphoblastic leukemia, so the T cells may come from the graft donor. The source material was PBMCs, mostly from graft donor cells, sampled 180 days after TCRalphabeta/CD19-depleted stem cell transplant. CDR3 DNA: TGTGCCAGCAGCGGACAGGGGGGGCCCTCCTACGAGCAGTACTTC. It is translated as CASSGQGGPSYEQYF.